This T cell receptor beta chain was observed in a study of monozygotic twins with inflammatory bowel disease. There were roughly 3.5 ug of total RNA used for each TCR library. cDNA was produced in eight separate reactions per sample. TCRdb reworked the 5' RACE reads into one entry per CDR3 protein, no DNA. This repertoire comprises fewer than 350,000 distinct CDR3 sequences; its ten largest clones make up over 2%. The CDR3 runs to 12 residues. Germline CDR1 and CDR2: DFQATT and SNEGSKA (reference sequence). Whole blood served as the source of total RNA, and no T cell sorting took place. The clonotype was recovered from a human donor with ulcerative colitis or Crohn's disease, or a healthy co-twin of an affected twin (not recorded which). The chain links TRBV20-1 to TRBJ1-2; TCRdb selects TRBD1, and the lack of DNA leaves this call unchecked. The sample was blood. The chain's CDR3 is CSAGAYNYGYTF.